This record looks at one TCR beta chain sequence and its context. Its cognate antigen is unknown. Adults of Caucasian background living in Nashville, Tennessee made up all donors. Clones were sequenced by immunoSEQ multiplex PCR, and TCRdb holds only the in-frame ones, with some missing. The sample has 2 million to 2.5 million clones, more than 85% seen once. This entry comes from a study of shared clonotypes between healthy human individuals. Findings of the study overall: Among non-shared clonotypes, generation probabilities were lower than among those shared by all four donors. It was the few donors that limited the genetic and exposure-history diversity represented.

This CDR3 comprises 16 residues. V shed 1 base, J shed 4 bases, and the junction held 3 bases outside the gene matches. Germline CDR1 SGHRS, CDR2 YFSETQ. Sequencing was performed on naive CD4+ T cells from PBMCs. Noted subset: CD45RA+ positively selected. V gene TRBV5-1 combines with J gene TRBJ2-3; 13 bases line up with TRBD2. The clonotype comes from a man aged 18 to 29 in good health. Some clones in this sample may be carry-over from other donors' samples. CDR3 amino acids: CASSLTSGRAPDTQYF. The DNA of the CDR3 is TGCGCCAGCAGCTTGACTAGCGGGAGGGCCCCAGATACGCAGTATTTT.